A selection of T cell receptor beta chains follows, all from one sample in a study of shared clonotypes between healthy human individuals. Profiled with immunoSEQ multiplex PCR; TCRdb holds only in-frame clones, not every one. The sample lists 2,500,000 or so clones, around 94% occurring once. The specimen was naive CD4+ T cells sorted from blood. These receptors originate from a man between 18 and 29 years old in good health. Each CDR3 is given with its conserved first and last residue. Fields, in order: V gene, J gene, CDR3 protein.

>TRBV10-2|TRBJ1-5
CASSESPDRVPGQPQHF
>TRBV14|TRBJ2-1
CASSPSGGYNEQFF
>TRBV5-1|TRBJ1-2
CASSLLSGGSSNYGYTF
>TRBV10-3|TRBJ2-2
CAISDVLAGVIAGELFF
>TRBV6-5|TRBJ1-3
CASSPNLLSGNTIYF
>TRBV4-3|TRBJ1-4
CASSQEPGEKLFF
>TRBV11-2|TRBJ1-3
CASSLGSQGAGNTIYF
>TRBV9|TRBJ2-7
CASSLRPDDIYEQYF
>TRBV19|TRBJ2-1
CASSAGGAYNEQFF
>TRBV9|TRBJ1-3
CASSSSVGGRNTIYF
>TRBV7-9|TRBJ2-1
CASSLFVTSGSNEQFF
>TRBV4-3|TRBJ1-1
CASKRGLNTEAFF
>TRBV19|TRBJ2-7
CASSIVDHKSYEQYF
>TRBV6-1|TRBJ2-1
CASSEVGGSYNEQFF
>TRBV2|TRBJ1-3
CASCSRGLNSGNTIYF
>TRBV7-9|TRBJ1-5
CASSLGEYGSLSNQPQHF
>TRBV29-1|TRBJ2-3
CSVERGPTDTQYF
>TRBV4-1|TRBJ1-4
CASSQEWGELFF
>TRBV6-1|TRBJ2-3
CASSEGILAGSTDTQYF
>TRBV7-2|TRBJ2-3
CASSLSRGDTQYF
>TRBV2|TRBJ2-7
CASSANRGGYEQYF
>TRBV11-2|TRBJ2-5
CASSSRVQETQYF
>TRBV7-9|TRBJ2-1
CASSYSALAGGTAYNEQFF
>TRBV6-6|TRBJ1-5
CASSYDLGGNQPQHF
>TRBV28|TRBJ1-5
CASSFIVGGQRAQHF
>TRBV5-1|TRBJ1-1
CASSLVGTANTEAFF
>TRBV15|TRBJ2-7
CATSSGTSYDEQYF
>TRBV5-1|TRBJ1-5
CASSLAGVSNQPQHF
>TRBV7-9|TRBJ1-2
CASSHGDRAVSGYTF
>TRBV11-2|TRBJ1-5
CASSLDSSFNQPQHF
>TRBV6-6|TRBJ2-5
CASSPHGTSGEETQYF
>TRBV2|TRBJ2-7
CASSGGRRSYEQYF
>TRBV2|TRBJ2-5
CASSSEAGTAWETQYF
>TRBV19|TRBJ2-1
CASSTGAGGRYNEQFF
>TRBV10-3|TRBJ1-1
CAISENVGGGNTEAFF
>TRBV29-1|TRBJ2-2
CSVGNTGELFF
>TRBV6-5|TRBJ1-2
CASSSVPYGYTF
>TRBV2|TRBJ2-5
CASSGTGTQYF
>TRBV28|TRBJ2-2
CASSQVDRDTGELFF
>TRBV9|TRBJ2-1
CASSVAQGLAGANEQFF
>TRBV7-2|TRBJ1-5
CASSLGPNQPQHF
>TRBV5-4|TRBJ2-5
CASSTSYQETQYF
>TRBV7-2|TRBJ2-5
CASSLYILPETQYF
>TRBV10-2|TRBJ2-1
CASSGRGNREQFF
>TRBV25-1|TRBJ1-5
CASSEQGFNQPQHF
>TRBV5-1|TRBJ2-1
CASSRAGDEQFF
>TRBV9|TRBJ1-4
CASSVVGPTNEKLFF
>TRBV19|TRBJ2-5
CASSRNAGETQYF
>TRBV5-1|TRBJ1-1
CASSWTGGTEAFF
>TRBV7-8|TRBJ2-7
CASSTRDYEQYF
>TRBV7-9|TRBJ1-5
CASSSDRGGHQPQHF
>TRBV14|TRBJ2-3
CASSQQQGATQYF